These T cell receptor beta chains were read from a single sample in a study of shared clonotypes between healthy human individuals. The data were produced by immunoSEQ multiplex PCR, yet TCRdb's version contains in-frame clones alone and is incomplete. The table records 2,500,000 or so clones, approximately 93% of them present only once. Sequenced material: naive CD4+ T cells from PBMCs. These receptors came from a man aged 18 to 30 in good health. Some clones in this sample may be carry-over from other donors' samples. The CDR3 runs from the conserved cysteine through the conserved F or W. A D gene is named only where the DNA matches it firmly. Clone size is shown for a subset of rows, as once, few, many or a class of expanded clone.

clone size | D gene | J gene | CDR3 length | V gene | CDR3 protein | CDR3 DNA
. | TRBD1 | TRBJ2-1 | 16 | TRBV28 | CASRRAGTGAYDEQFF | TGTGCCAGCCGTAGGGCCGGGACAGGGGCTTACGATGAGCAGTTCTTC
. | . | TRBJ2-1 | 14 | TRBV11-3 | CASSQSADYNEQFF | TGTGCCAGCAGCCAAAGCGCGGACTACAATGAGCAGTTCTTC
. | . | TRBJ1-2 | 12 | TRBV6-5 | CASSYRGDGYTF | TGTGCCAGCAGTTACAGAGGGGACGGCTACACCTTC
. | . | TRBJ1-1 | 15 | TRBV5-1 | CASSLVTEGEAEAFF | TGCGCCAGCAGCTTGGTTACGGAAGGGGAAGCTGAAGCTTTCTTT
. | TRBD1 | TRBJ1-1 | 16 | TRBV28 | CASQDGGRGLGTEAFF | TGTGCCAGCCAAGACGGGGGCAGGGGGCTGGGCACTGAAGCTTTCTTT
. | . | TRBJ1-5 | 14 | TRBV29-1 | CSVGSGASNQPQHF | TGCAGCGTTGGCTCAGGGGCTAGCAATCAGCCCCAGCATTTT
once | . | TRBJ1-4 | 15 | TRBV7-6 | CASSPAGRAYEKLFF | TGTGCCAGCAGCCCAGCGGGCAGGGCGTATGAAAAACTGTTTTTT
. | . | TRBJ2-5 | 12 | TRBV5-1 | CASSLQGETQYF | TGCGCCAGCAGCTTGCAGGGAGAGACCCAGTACTTC
. | TRBD2 | TRBJ2-7 | 16 | TRBV5-1 | CASSLATSGWPYEQYF | TGCGCCAGCAGCTTGGCGACTAGCGGATGGCCCTACGAGCAGTACTTC
. | TRBD1 | TRBJ2-2 | 15 | TRBV10-3 | CAISGQGQGNGELFF | TGTGCCATCAGTGGGCAGGGACAGGGGAACGGGGAGCTGTTTTTT
. | TRBD2 | TRBJ2-1 | 16 | TRBV28 | CAGTDGLAGGSNEQFF | TGTGCCGGCACCGACGGACTAGCGGGAGGGAGCAATGAGCAGTTCTTC
once | TRBD2 | TRBJ2-1 | 12 | TRBV6-4 | CASSRSGGEQFF | TGTGCCAGCAGCCGATCGGGGGGTGAGCAGTTCTTC
. | . | TRBJ2-1 | 15 | TRBV10-3 | CAISEGRRTGDEQFF | TGTGCCATCAGTGAGGGACGCCGGACTGGCGATGAGCAGTTCTTC
. | . | TRBJ2-5 | 12 | TRBV5-6 | CASSPYRETQYF | TGTGCCAGCAGCCCGTACCGGGAGACCCAGTACTTC
once | . | TRBJ2-4 | 15 | TRBV4-1 | CASSQGQGSRNIQYF | TGCGCCAGCAGCCAAGGTCAGGGATCTAGAAACATTCAGTACTTC
once | . | TRBJ2-7 | 14 | TRBV5-8 | CASSFQLGPYEQYF | TGTGCCAGCAGCTTCCAACTAGGCCCCTACGAGCAGTACTTC